In this sample, the clone carrying this T cell receptor (beta chain) turned up once. The antigen remains undetermined. Both 60 Vbeta primers and 13 Jbeta primers went into the PCR. Original processing notes: Unique TCR beta chains totaled about 78 million in a later count, with approximately 11 million of them shared. Clones were sequenced by immunoSEQ multiplex PCR, and TCRdb holds only the in-frame ones, with some missing. V, J and clone size are those of that table, while D and trimming were read from the DNA. The profile shows about 160,000 clones, 70% to 90% of them singletons. This sample was included in a study of cytomegalovirus exposure and HLA in healthy donors. At the level of the study: An earlier analysis found roughly 110 million unique TCR beta sequences from approximately 190 million T cells. Study-wide points: Among immune exposure information, only CMV serostatus was available.

The CDR3 contains 15 residues. Germline CDR1 is SGHTA and CDR2 is FQGNSA. The V and J ends lost 0 bases and 2 bases respectively, with 11 bases between them. V and J are TRBV7-2 and TRBJ2-7, with D tentatively TRBD2 (5 bases). The specimen sequenced was PBMCs. The receptor's source is a male donor in good health and CMV-seronegative. The CDR3 here is CASSLASASPYEQYF. The DNA of the CDR3 is TGTGCCAGCAGCTTAGCTAGCGCGAGCCCCTACGAGCAGTACTTC. The whole variable domain, filled in from reference TRBV7-2 and TRBJ2-7, reads GAGVSQSPSNKVTEKGKDVELRCDPISGHTALYWYRQSLGQGLEFLIYFQGNSAPDKSGLPSDRFSAERTGGSVSTLTIQRTQQEDSAVYLCASSLASASPYEQYFGPGTRLTVT.